What follows are 13 T cell receptor beta chains derived from one specimen sequenced in a study of cytomegalovirus exposure and HLA in healthy donors. The PCR had 60 Vbeta and 13 Jbeta primers. Here immunoSEQ multiplex PCR was the method, and the copy in TCRdb shows in-frame clones only, minus some. This sample's clone table lists roughly 62,000 clones. Sequencing input: PBMCs. The receptors originated from a woman in her late teens or twenties in good health and CMV-seronegative.

The V call is TRBV5-1, the J call TRBJ1-1; perhaps TRBD1 as D (6 bases). This CDR3 has 13 amino acids. V gave up 2 bases and J gave up 6 bases, with 11 bases separating them. Germline values: CDR1 SGHRS, CDR2 YFSETQ. The CDR3 protein is CASSFTGFAEAFF. DNA of the CDR3: TGCGCCAGCAGCTTTACAGGGTTTGCTGAAGCTTTCTTT.

Details on this clone: An end of the junction does not agree with germline; a read error may underlie this. V usage is TRBV30 and J usage is TRBJ1-1, with 8 bases matching TRBD1. Germline lookup yields CDR1 GTSNPN and CDR2 SVGIG (reference sequence). The CDR3 loop spans 18 amino acids. The CDR3 here is CAWSPILGQGKMKTEDFF. Here the CDR3 DNA reads TGTGCCTGGTCCCCTATTCTTGGACAGGGAAAAATGAAGACTGAAGATTTCTTT.

This sequence joins TRBV7-9 and TRBJ2-5, with 7 nucleotides matching TRBD1. CDR3 size: 16 residues. The ends lost 5 bases at V and 1 base at J; junction bases unmatched: 10. The V gene's germline CDR1 is SEHNR and CDR2 FQNEAQ (reference sequence). This CDR3 is CASSTYRGEIQETQYF. The CDR3 DNA sequence: TGTGCCAGCAGCACATACAGGGGAGAGATCCAAGAGACCCAGTACTTC.

The chain couples TRBV6-1 to TRBJ1-2; 8 positions match TRBD1. Losses at the gene ends were 3 bases for V and 4 bases for J; bases not matched to a gene: 1. The CDR3 sequence is 13 residues long. In germline, CDR1 is MNHNS, CDR2 SASEGT. The CDR3 DNA sequence: TGTGCCAGCAGTGATGGACAGGGCTATGGCTACACCTTC. This sequence encodes CASSDGQGYGYTF.

The V call is TRBV7-2, the J call TRBJ2-1; the match to TRBD2 covers 8 bases. Germline trimming cut 1 base from V and 3 bases from J; bases unmatched to any gene: 5. Germline loops: CDR1 SGHTA, CDR2 FQGNSA. The CDR3 has 16 amino acids. CDR3 DNA sequence: TGTGCCAGCAGCTTAGTAGCGGGATGGGGCTACAATGAGCAGTTCTTC. Translating it yields CASSLVAGWGYNEQFF.

The V gene is TRBV4-2, the J gene TRBJ2-7, with D possibly TRBD1 on 5 matching bases. V shed 1 base and J shed 6 bases, with 19 bases lying between them. The germline V gene has CDR1 LGHNA and CDR2 YNFKEQ. CDR3 size: 16 residues. The CDR3 DNA reads as TGTGCCAGCAGCCAAGCCCGTGACAGCTCTGGGGTCGAGCAGTACTTC. This codes for CASSQARDSSGVEQYF.

The chain uses TRBV5-1 and TRBJ1-1, with a tentative D call TRBD1 (5 bases). The CDR3 is made up of 18 amino acids. V was pared by 0 bases and J by 1 base, with 19 bases between. In germline, CDR1 is SGHRS, CDR2 YFSETQ. For the CDR3, the DNA is TGCGCCAGCAGCTTGGTAATAGCTCAGGGCCCCAAGAACACTGAAGCTTTCTTT. It yields the protein CASSLVIAQGPKNTEAFF.

The chain carries TRBV7-9 and TRBJ2-6; the match to TRBD2 covers 8 bases. CDR3 size: 17 residues. Germline CDR1 reads SEHNR; CDR2 reads FQNEAQ (reference sequence). Losses at the gene ends were 7 bases for V and 0 bases for J; bases not matched to a gene: 8. The DNA for the CDR3 is TGTGCCAGCACCCCCCGGGGGGGAAGCTCTGGGGCCAACGTCCTGACTTTC. Its translation is CASTPRGGSSGANVLTF.

The chain has TRBV5-1 and TRBJ2-7, with 7 bases lining up with TRBD1. V lost 2 bases to trimming and J lost 4 bases; unmatched junction nucleotides: 15. The CDR3 has 17 amino acids. The V gene's germline CDR1 is SGHRS and CDR2 YFSETQ. The DNA of the CDR3 is TGCGCCAGCAGCTTATCGTTTTCAGGGGGTTTGGGGTACGAGCAGTACTTC. It yields the protein CASSLSFSGGLGYEQYF.

The rearrangement links TRBV6-1 to TRBJ1-2; TRBD1 agrees at 10 bases. CDR1 and CDR2 (germline): MNHNS, SASEGT. With V trimmed by 6 bases and J by 4 bases, 5 bases remained unmatched. The CDR3 is 14 amino acids. CDR3 residues: CASRRGQGIYGYTF. The DNA for the CDR3 is TGTGCCAGCAGGAGGGGACAGGGGATCTATGGCTACACCTTC.

V and J are TRBV25-1 and TRBJ1-6; 7 bases fit TRBD1. Per the germline V gene, CDR1 is MGHDK and CDR2 is SYGVNS. CDR3 length: 15 amino acids. Trimming at V came to 0 bases and at J to 7 bases, leaving 3 bases not matched to a gene. The CDR3: CASSEYTGVNSPLHF. As DNA, the CDR3 is TGTGCCAGCAGTGAATACACAGGGGTCAATTCACCCCTCCACTTT.

The chain is built from TRBV6-1 and TRBJ2-2, with 7 bases lining up with TRBD1. Germline loops: CDR1 MNHNS, CDR2 SASEGT. V was pared by 5 bases and J by 3 bases, with 3 bases of the junction left unmatched. The CDR3 consists of 14 residues. CDR3 DNA: TGTGCCAGCAGTCGACAGGGATACACCGGGGAGCTGTTTTTT. Protein: CASSRQGYTGELFF.

The rearrangement uses TRBV30 and TRBJ1-5, with 7 bases matching TRBD1. This CDR3 region has 13 residues. The germline V gene has CDR1 GTSNPN and CDR2 SVGIG (reference sequence). Trimming at V came to 7 bases and at J to 3 bases, leaving 6 bases not matched to a gene. This chain's CDR3 is CAFGQVFNQPQHF. For the CDR3, the DNA is TGTGCCTTCGGACAGGTTTTCAATCAGCCCCAGCATTTT.